This T cell receptor (beta chain) was recovered during a study of blood T cell repertoires in COVID-19. Germline V gene data show CDR1 as SGHNT and CDR2 as YYREEE (reference sequence). Unmatched junction bases numbered 6, after V lost 3 bases and J lost 2 bases. The CDR3 covers 15 residues. As handled by the study authors: From reference gene primer amplification, estimates of nucleated cell counts were derived. Data came from immunoSEQ multiplex PCR; TCRdb stores just in-frame clones and leaves some out. That table gives V, J and clone size, and the DNA gave D and trimming. The repertoire holds about 270,000 clones, with 75% to 95% as singletons.

The receptor's source is a man aged 40-49 years who had been exposed to COVID-19. This sequence joins TRBV5-4 and TRBJ2-7, with 9 nucleotides matching TRBD2. Sequences were obtained from PBMCs or T cells enriched from blood (not recorded which). CDR3 sequence reads: CASSSSSGEAYEQYF. CDR3 DNA: TGTGCCAGCAGCTCCTCTAGCGGGGAAGCCTACGAGCAGTACTTC.